Listed here are 23 T cell receptor beta chains from one sample, sequenced in a study of regulatory T cells in long-lasting Graves disease. Specified time point: newly diagnosed GD, antithyroid drugs for less than 3 months. The authors made the TCR library using RNA they extracted from PBMCs. Relying on iRepertoire HTBI primers and Arm-PCR of CDR3 regions, the team built TCR beta libraries. TCRdb itself ran the multiplex PCR reads through MiXCR, one entry per CDR3 protein. The sample holds roughly 420,000 distinct CDR3 sequences; about 14% are singletons and the top ten take about 24%. The sample in question was peripheral blood mononuclear cells (PBMCs), obtained at new diagnosis, from a patient treated with antithyroid drugs. The source is a female donor with Graves disease.

This clonotype appeared many times. The gene calls are TRBV28 and TRBJ2-7, with 10 positions matching TRBD1. The junction had 8 bases not matched to a gene; V was cut back by 7 bases and J by 5 bases. The CDR3 extends over 14 amino acids. From germline, CDR1 is MDHEN and CDR2 SYDVKM. CDR3 DNA sequence: TGTGCCAGCAACCCCGGGACAGGGGTTAACGAGCAGTACTTC. Translation gives CASNPGTGVNEQYF. Full variable domain (outside the CDR3, taken from reference TRBV28 and TRBJ2-7): DVKVTQSSRYLVKRTGEKVFLECVQDMDHENMFWYRQDPGLGLRLIYFSYDVKMKEKGDIPEGYSVSREKKERFSLILESASTNQTSMYLCASNPGTGVNEQYFGPGTRLTVT.

Worth noting for this clonotype: A read error is possible here, since a much larger clone lies one base away. The chain combines TRBV6-2 or TRBV6-3 with TRBJ1-1; 8 nucleotides align to TRBD1. CDR1 is MNHEY and CDR2 is SVGEGT in the germline V gene. J gave up 1 base and V 5 bases, and 9 bases lay outside the gene matches. This CDR3 contains 16 residues. The CDR3 nucleotides read TGTGCCAGCAGTACCGGGACAGGACTGAGGAACACTGAAGCTTTCTTT. Translated: CASSTGTGLRNTEAFF.

This clonotype was seen ten or more times. The chain links TRBV12-3 or TRBV12-4 to TRBJ1-1, with D possibly being TRBD1 (5 bases). Trimming shortened V by 5 bases and J by 7 bases, and 20 bases separated the two germline ends. The CDR3 is made up of 15 amino acids. The CDR3 region is CASSLTPKGLIEAFF. The CDR3 DNA sequence: TGTGCCAGCAGTCTCACCCCCAAGGGGTTAATTGAAGCTTTCTTT.

This clonotype showed up many times. The chain employs TRBV5-1 and TRBJ2-3; 13 bases map to TRBD2. The CDR3 is 16 amino acids. V trimming: 3 bases; J trimming: 4 bases; junction bases outside the gene matches: 5. CDR1 SGHRS and CDR2 YFSETQ come from the germline V gene. The CDR3 DNA is TGCGCCAGCAGCTGGAGGACTAGCGGGAGTTCAGATACGCAGTATTTT. This sequence encodes CASSWRTSGSSDTQYF.

This clonotype was seen a few times. CDR3 region: CASSSSGHVFFGSPLHF. The CDR3 bases are TGTGCCAGCAGCTCGTCAGGACACGTTTTTTTTGGATCACCCCTCCACTTT. This chain joins TRBV11-2 and TRBJ1-6; maybe TRBD1 (5 bases). The CDR3 totals 17 residues. Germline CDR1 SGHAT, CDR2 FQNNGV. V lost 4 bases and J lost 10, with 23 bases in between.

This clonotype was observed at least ten times. The chain carries TRBV4-1 and TRBJ2-5, with D maybe TRBD2 (5 bases). The V gene lost 4 bases and the J gene lost 4 bases, with 13 bases spanning the gap. The germline gives CDR1 MGHRA, CDR2 YSYEKL. The CDR3 runs 14 residues. The DNA of the CDR3 is TGCGCCAGCAGCCGCCCCGCGGGTGGAGAGACCCAGTACTTC. As protein: CASSRPAGGETQYF.

There are a few counts of this clonotype. A much larger clone lies a single base off, so this may be a read error. The V gene is TRBV28, the J gene TRBJ2-4; a weak D match, TRBD1 (6 bases). The V gene's germline CDR1 is MDHEN and CDR2 SYDVKM. The V end was cut by 1 base, the J end by 8 bases, with 21 bases between. The CDR3 runs 17 residues. The CDR3 DNA follows: TGTGCCAGCAGTTTATCACTTCTGGGACAAGGGGCTGACATTCAGTACTTC. Encoded protein: CASSLSLLGQGADIQYF. The full variable domain, in which reference TRBV28 and TRBJ2-4 provide the parts outside the CDR3, is DVKVTQSSRYLVKRTGEKVFLECVQDMDHENMFWYRQDPGLGLRLIYFSYDVKMKEKGDIPEGYSVSREKKERFSLILESASTNQTSMYLCASSLSLLGQGADIQYFGAGTRLSVL.

The chain carries TRBV12-3 or TRBV12-4 and TRBJ2-7, with D unresolved. V was clipped by 6 bases and J by 7 bases, with 13 bases between them. The CDR3 spans 12 residues. The CDR3 DNA follows: TGTGCCAGCAGCCCTCAGCCAGTGGAGCAGTACTTC. Translated, it gives CASSPQPVEQYF.

A few counts support this clonotype. The chain has TRBV5-1 and TRBJ1-3; 7 nucleotides line up with TRBD1. CDR1 and CDR2 from the germline V gene are SGHRS and YFSETQ. This CDR3 region has 15 residues. V dropped 2 bases and J dropped 3; count of bases not matched to a gene: 5. CDR3 nucleotide sequence: TGCGCCAGCAGCTTACAGGGGACTGTTGGAAACACCATATATTTT. Amino acids: CASSLQGTVGNTIYF.

This clonotype showed up many times. The rearrangement joins TRBV28 to TRBJ1-1; 7 bases are shared with TRBD1. The CDR3 sequence is 15 residues long. Germline lookup yields CDR1 MDHEN and CDR2 SYDVKM. V shed 6 bases and J 2 bases; nucleotides not matched to a gene: 9. As DNA, the CDR3 is TGTGCCAGCAGCCCGGGGACAGAATTAAACACTGAAGCTTTCTTT. Protein: CASSPGTELNTEAFF. Drawing the rest from reference TRBV28 and TRBJ1-1, the complete variable domain is DVKVTQSSRYLVKRTGEKVFLECVQDMDHENMFWYRQDPGLGLRLIYFSYDVKMKEKGDIPEGYSVSREKKERFSLILESASTNQTSMYLCASSPGTELNTEAFFGQGTRLTVV.

The chain combines TRBV7-2 with TRBJ2-2, with TRBD2 identical over 12 bases. Germline-derived CDR1 and CDR2 are SGHTA and FQGNSA. The CDR3 runs to 18 residues. J gave up 4 bases and V 3 bases, and 9 bases lay outside the gene matches. CDR3 sequence (DNA): TGTGCCAGCAGCTTCCCCCTAGCGGGAGGGCGTCCCACCGGGGAGCTGTTTTTT. This encodes CASSFPLAGGRPTGELFF.

This clonotype appeared many times. The chain has TRBV6-5 and TRBJ1-1; D is ambiguous. Trimming stripped 4 bases from V and 4 bases from J, with 13 bases between. Germline CDR1 reads MNHEY; CDR2 reads SVGAGI. The CDR3 loop spans 14 amino acids. CDR3 bases: TGTGCCAGCAGTTTGACCATGTCATCCACTGAAGCTTTCTTT. Amino acid sequence: CASSLTMSSTEAFF.

V gene TRBV28 combines with J gene TRBJ2-2; 11 bases match TRBD2. CDR1 and CDR2 (germline): MDHEN, SYDVKM. The V gene end was trimmed by 10 bases and the J gene end by 5 bases; junction bases not matched to a gene: 9. The CDR3 length is 15 residues. The CDR3 DNA sequence: TGTGCCAATGGACTGACTAGCGGGACGACCGGGGAGCTGTTTTTT. Its protein product is CANGLTSGTTGELFF.

This clonotype was recorded many times. The chain links TRBV6-2 or TRBV6-3 to TRBJ1-6, with D perhaps TRBD1 (6 bases). Germline-derived CDR1 and CDR2 are MNHEY and SVGEGT. Deletions cut 2 bases from V and 10 bases from J, with 15 bases between. This CDR3 is 15 amino acids long. CDR3 sequence (DNA): TGTGCCAGCAGTTACACAAACAGGGTGGGGTCACCCCTCCACTTT. It codes for CASSYTNRVGSPLHF.

The J gene is TRBJ1-5, the V gene TRBV12-5; D remains unclear. This CDR3 contains 15 residues. CDR1 is LGHNT and CDR2 is FRNRAP in the germline V gene. The V end was cut by 7 bases, the J end by 0 bases, with 13 bases between. The CDR3 protein is CASAQERVSNQPQHF. The CDR3 DNA is TGTGCTAGTGCCCAGGAGAGGGTTAGCAATCAGCCCCAGCATTTT. Based on the CDR3 plus reference TRBV12-5 and TRBJ1-5, the full variable domain is DARVTQTPRHKVTEMGQEVTMRCQPILGHNTVFWYRQTMMQGLELLAYFRNRAPLDDSGMPKDRFSAEMPDATLATLKIQPSEPRDSAVYFCASAQERVSNQPQHFGDGTRLSIL.

This clonotype was seen repeatedly, ten times or more. The chain uses TRBV30 and TRBJ1-1; D is ambiguous. Deletions cut 2 bases from V and 11 bases from J, with 15 bases between. The germline V gene has CDR1 GTSNPN and CDR2 SVGIG (reference sequence). The CDR3 contains 12 residues. The CDR3 coding sequence is TGTGCCTGGAGTATAGGGCAGTTCGTGGCTTTCTTT. Amino acids: CAWSIGQFVAFF.

This clonotype occurred many times. This chain connects TRBV27 to TRBJ2-4; D is perhaps TRBD2 (6 bases). The V end lost 5 bases, the J end lost 9 bases, and 14 bases lay between the germline ends. CDR3 size: 13 residues. Germline assignment: CDR1 MNHEY and CDR2 SMNVEV (reference sequence). The CDR3, as DNA: TGTGCCAGCAGTCGACTTGGGGGAGGCATTCAGTACTTC. This sequence encodes CASSRLGGGIQYF.

This clonotype was recorded only once. Since a much larger clone is just one base distant, this may be a read error. The J gene is TRBJ2-2, the V gene TRBV5-1; D call uncertain. Trimming removed 9 bases from V and 4 bases from J, with 13 bases in between. From germline, CDR1 is SGHRS and CDR2 YFSETQ. The CDR3 length is 13 residues. The CDR3 sequence is CAIRRRITGELFF. The CDR3 nucleotides read TGCGCCATAAGAAGGAGAATCACCGGGGAGCTGTTTTTT.

Comment on this clonotype: Possible read error: a much larger clone is one base away. J is TRBJ2-5 and V is TRBV6-5; 8 positions match TRBD2. This CDR3 has 17 residues. The V gene's germline CDR1 is MNHEY and CDR2 SVGAGI. V lost 3 bases to trimming and J lost 4 bases; unmatched junction nucleotides: 13. The CDR3 sequence: CASSYIRRGDHRETQYF. The CDR3 nucleotides read TGTGCCAGCAGTTATATTCGGCGGGGGGATCACCGAGAGACCCAGTACTTC.

This clonotype was counted many times. This chain uses TRBV3-1 with TRBJ1-1; no clear D gene. CDR3 size: 13 residues. V was shortened by 4 bases and J by 3 bases, with 9 bases between the two germline ends. Germline values: CDR1 LGHDT, CDR2 YNNKEL (reference sequence). The CDR3 is CASSRNSYTEAFF. CDR3 nucleotides: TGTGCCAGCAGCCGAAATTCCTACACTGAAGCTTTCTTT. Full variable domain (missing parts from reference TRBV3-1 and TRBJ1-1): DTAVSQTPKYLVTQMGNDKSIKCEQNLGHDTMYWYKQDSKKFLKIMFSYNNKELIINETVPNRFSPKSPDKAHLNLHINSLELGDSAVYFCASSRNSYTEAFFGQGTRLTVV.

The chain links TRBV28 to TRBJ1-5; perhaps TRBD1 as D (6 bases). Looked up from germline, CDR1 is MDHEN and CDR2 is SYDVKM. V lost 6 bases to trimming and J lost 6 bases, with 18 bases between them. The CDR3 is 15 residues long. DNA for the CDR3: TGTGCCAGCAGGCCCCACAGGGTCGGGGGTCAGCCCCAGCATTTT. Protein sequence: CASRPHRVGGQPQHF.

This clonotype occurred many times. CDR3 protein: CASSEVAGDGYTF. The CDR3 bases are TGTGCCAGCAGTGAAGTGGCAGGGGATGGCTACACCTTC. The chain is built from TRBV6-1 and TRBJ1-2, with D possibly TRBD1 on 6 matching bases. Trimming removed 1 base from V and 6 bases from J, with 9 bases in between. Germline V gives CDR1 MNHNS, CDR2 SASEGT. The CDR3 spans 13 residues.

This clonotype was recorded many times. The V and J genes are TRBV12-3 or TRBV12-4 and TRBJ2-6, with unresolved D. CDR3 size: 12 residues. The germline V and J ends were trimmed by 5 bases and 5 bases, with 4 bases remaining between them. The CDR3 spells CASSTRANVLTF. The CDR3 nucleotides are TGTGCCAGCAGTACCCGGGCCAACGTCCTGACTTTC.